This TCR beta chain comes out of a study of beta chain features in type 1 diabetes (dated by TCRdb to 2016 to 2018). With respect to the entire study: Patients and healthy donors did not differ in mean age, gender distribution, total cell number or subset yield. Across all samples, some 110,000,000 sorted cells were examined, and cell number per subset correlated strongly with RNA yield. In the study, TCRB repertoires of sorted circulating CD4+ T cell subsets from recently diagnosed type 1 diabetes patients were compared with those of matched healthy donors. Naive and central memory subsets were obtained from all 30 or so donors, but regulatory and stem cell-like memory subsets were isolated from only 8 patients and about 8 healthy donors.

Including cysteine and phenylalanine, the CDR3 has 14 amino acids. Only the CDR3 part of the read is kept: 42 bases, read in frame from the first base. The germline V gene encodes CDR1 MDHEN and CDR2 SYDVKM. Deletion took 3 bases off V and 2 bases off J, with a span of 7 bases between the germline ends. The High Capacity cDNA Reverse Transcription Kit was used to reverse transcribe all of the isolated RNA, meaning that expressed TCRB transcripts were what got sequenced. Deep immunoSEQ sequencing was performed on naive, central memory and regulatory T cell samples, with an average of roughly 3.5 million total reads per sample. After sorted cells were lysed in RLT buffer, RNA was extracted with DNase-treated RNeasy Micro or Mini kits, with the choice depending on cell number. To prevent cross-contamination, each cell subset was processed individually, whereas patient and healthy donor samples were processed jointly. The immunoSEQ multiplex PCR was used to amplify TCRB sequences from cDNA, yielding 87-bp fragments that span the CDR3 region. Sequencing of the amplicons was performed on the Illumina HiSeq platform. In the original analysis: Synthetic template baselines were used to correct PCR bias computationally, reads within Hamming distance 2 were collapsed together, and singletons that could not be merged were discarded. Reads were aligned to IMGT to assign V, D and J genes, CDR3 length, and insertions or deletions at six rearrangement sites. Clonotype counts were normalized to sorted cell number within each subset before computing true diversity and Gini coefficients with the tcR R package. The overlap coefficient, calculated on TCRB nucleotide sequences, was used to measure repertoire sharing. As stored in TCRdb, this immuneACCESS dataset retains in-frame rearrangements with V and J assigned. A fraction of the clones does not appear; measured against another copy, unresolved V genes explain less than half of the discrepancy, and the remainder lacks a known reason. That table furnishes V, J and clone size, whereas the DNA furnished D and trimming. For this sample there are under 300,000 clones; roughly 8% appear just once. In total, the top ten clones hold approximately 0.93% of the sample.

This clone was counted many times. What antigen it recognizes has not been identified. No clone much larger than this one lies a single base away; base qualities are absent. General findings and caveats noted by the study authors: Because cDNA was sequenced instead of genomic DNA, activated cells with high expression could be over-represented, although the groups did not differ in activation or CD3 levels. Fewer insertions and more nucleotide deletions at VDJ recombination sites were observed in patients with type 1 diabetes, implying thymic rearrangement abnormalities. The naive, central memory and regulatory TCRB repertoires appeared to resemble one another more closely among patients than among healthy donors. Type 1 diabetes patients showed a moderate but significant shortening of TCRB CDR3 length in all four CD4+ subsets. Shorter templates might have been favored by PCR, but patient and control samples were amplified and corrected together, so both groups would have been affected equally by any skew. Because the HLA sub-analyses included only small numbers of individuals, any influence of HLA type on TCRB rearrangement was left unresolved.

From each donor, a single peripheral blood sample of around 120 mL on average was drawn into heparinised tubes. Using a panel that included CD45RO, CCR7, CD25, CD127, CD95 and CD27, naive, central memory, regulatory and stem cell-like memory CD4+ T cells were sorted on a BD FACSAria II. All sorted populations exceeded 98% purity. PBMCs were separated immediately by Lymphoprep density gradient centrifugation and were stained directly, without being cultured. To minimize batch effects, samples were stained and sorted in pairs, one healthy donor with one patient per experiment. The clonotype originates from a woman aged 18-29 years in good health. Recombination linked TRBV28 to TRBJ2-2; the D gene assignment is perhaps TRBD1 or TRBD2, with each matching 5 bases. Sequences were obtained from central memory CD4+ T cells from blood. The CDR3 reads CASSFGTNTGELFF. Read as DNA, the sequence is TGTGCCAGCAGTTTCGGGACCAACACCGGGGAGCTGTTTTTT.